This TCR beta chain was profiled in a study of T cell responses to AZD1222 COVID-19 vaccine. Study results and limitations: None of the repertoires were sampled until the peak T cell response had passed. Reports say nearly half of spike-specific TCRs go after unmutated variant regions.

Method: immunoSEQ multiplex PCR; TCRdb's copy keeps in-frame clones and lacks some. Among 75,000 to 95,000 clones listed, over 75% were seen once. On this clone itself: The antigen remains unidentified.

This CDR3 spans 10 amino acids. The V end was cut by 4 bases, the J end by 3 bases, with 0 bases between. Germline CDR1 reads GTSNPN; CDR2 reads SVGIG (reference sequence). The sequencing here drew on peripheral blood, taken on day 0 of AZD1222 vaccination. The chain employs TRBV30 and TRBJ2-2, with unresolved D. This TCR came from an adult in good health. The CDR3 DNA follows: TGTGCCTGGAACACCGGGGAGCTGTTTTTT. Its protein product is CAWNTGELFF.